The 6 T cell receptor beta chains reported below all come from one sample, sequenced in a study of cytomegalovirus exposure and HLA in healthy donors (dated by TCRdb to 2016 to 2017). The library was generated by the immunoSEQ multiplex PCR assay. Imported from immuneACCESS, the table was reduced by TCRdb to in-frame sequences with V and J called. These copies leave out some clones; in studies compared against another copy, an unresolved V gene accounts for under half, and the cause of the remainder is not known. Within this sample are 160,000 or so clones, with roughly 91% of them counted one time only. In total, the top ten clones hold 3% of the sample. Sample: PBMCs. These receptors were obtained from a man between 18 and 29 years old in good health and CMV-seronegative.

This chain uses TRBV2 with TRBJ2-5; D might be TRBD2 (6 bases). CDR1 is SNHLY, CDR2 FYNNEI, per germline. The CDR3 consists of 13 residues. Trimming left V 6 bases short and J 8 bases short, with 16 bases between. The CDR3 DNA reads as TGTGCCAGCAGCGGGGACTTCCCCGAAACCCAGTACTTC. Its translation is CASSGDFPETQYF.

The rearrangement links TRBV5-6 to TRBJ1-4; 8 positions match TRBD1. The J segment lost 4 bases and the V segment lost 5 bases, leaving 7 bases of the junction unmatched. Germline V gene lookup returns CDR1 SGHDT and CDR2 YYEEEE. The CDR3 has 15 residues. CDR3: CASSLQGANNEKLFF. The CDR3 nucleotides read TGTGCCAGCAGTCTCCAGGGGGCTAATAATGAAAAACTGTTTTTT.

The V and J genes are TRBV11-2 and TRBJ2-4; tentatively, D is TRBD1 (5 bases). Germline assignment: CDR1 SGHAT and CDR2 FQNNGV. V lost 1 base, J lost 2 bases, and 12 bases lay in between. The CDR3 spans 16 residues. The CDR3 DNA reads TGTGCCAGCAGCTTAGCTGTGGGGCTATCCAAAAACATTCAGTACTTC. Its translation is CASSLAVGLSKNIQYF.

The chain employs TRBV7-9 and TRBJ2-2, with a tentative D call TRBD2 (7 bases). This CDR3 has 16 residues. Germline lookup yields CDR1 SEHNR and CDR2 FQNEAQ (reference sequence). V was shortened by 4 bases and J by 7 bases, with 19 bases between the two germline ends. In nucleotides, the CDR3 is TGTGCCAGCAGCTCCTTAGGAGGGGGACTATTCGGGGAGCTGTTTTTT. Translation: CASSSLGGGLFGELFF.

This clone occurred once. The chain employs TRBV5-6 and TRBJ1-1, with D maybe TRBD1 (5 bases). The CDR3 extends over 13 amino acids. Per the germline V gene, CDR1 is SGHDT and CDR2 is YYEEEE. Trimming left V 2 bases short and J 5 bases short, with 10 bases between. The DNA for the CDR3 is TGTGCCAGCAGCTTATCAGGACAAACTGAAGCTTTCTTT. This gives the protein CASSLSGQTEAFF.

The chain employs TRBV4-1 and TRBJ1-3; TRBD1 agrees at 9 bases. There are 12 residues in the CDR3. V trimming: 11 bases; J trimming: 3 bases; junction bases outside the gene matches: 2. Germline V gene sequence: CDR1 MGHRA, CDR2 YSYEKL. The CDR3 loop is CALGQGGNTIYF. The CDR3 DNA reads TGCGCCCTGGGACAGGGTGGAAACACCATATATTTT.